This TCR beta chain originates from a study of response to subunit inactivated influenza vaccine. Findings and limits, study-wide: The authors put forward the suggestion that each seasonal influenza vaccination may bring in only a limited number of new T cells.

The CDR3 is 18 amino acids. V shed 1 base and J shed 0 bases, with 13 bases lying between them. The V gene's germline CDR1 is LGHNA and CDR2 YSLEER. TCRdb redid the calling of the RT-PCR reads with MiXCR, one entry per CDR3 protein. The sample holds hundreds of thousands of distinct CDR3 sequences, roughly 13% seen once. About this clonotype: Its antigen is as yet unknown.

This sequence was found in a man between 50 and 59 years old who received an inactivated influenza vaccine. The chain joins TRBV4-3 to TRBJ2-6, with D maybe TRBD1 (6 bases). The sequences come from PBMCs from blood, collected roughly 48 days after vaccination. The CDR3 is CASSQVKQGLSGANVLTF. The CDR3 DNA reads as TGCGCCAGCAGCCAAGTTAAACAGGGCCTCTCTGGGGCCAACGTCCTGACTTTC.